This T cell receptor (beta chain) is from a study of blood T cell repertoires in COVID-19. About the study: Acute and convalescent COVID-19 specimens originated in the United States, Italy and Spain.

Germline V gene lookup returns CDR1 SGHRS and CDR2 YFSETQ. Unmatched junction bases numbered 10, after V lost 5 bases and J lost 3 bases. The CDR3 spans 15 residues. Assay used: immunoSEQ multiplex PCR; TCRdb lists only in-frame clones, some missing. The data show about 110,000 clones, nearly 85% seen once. The chain is built from TRBV5-1 and TRBJ2-7; 8 nucleotides align to TRBD1. Sequencing was performed on peripheral blood. The source of this sequence is a woman in her fifties or sixties with acute or convalescent COVID-19. DNA of the CDR3: TGCGCCAGCAGACAGGCCGGGACAGGCTTCTACGAGCAGTACTTC. Translating it yields CASRQAGTGFYEQYF.